This is a list of T cell receptor beta chains from one sample in a study of T-cell reconstitution after alpha-beta-depleted transplantation in children. TCRdb reprocessed the PCR reads with MiXCR, giving one entry per CDR3 protein. Among about 300,000 distinct CDR3 sequences listed, approximately 7.3% were seen once. This specimen was peripheral blood, taken 360 days after TCRalphabeta/CD19-depleted stem cell transplant. The receptors were gathered from a female patient aged 2-9 years who had a stem cell transplant for Fanconi anemia, so the T cells may come from the graft donor. Each CDR3 is given with its conserved first and last residue. Each record gives: J gene, D gene, clone size, V gene, CDR3 DNA, CDR3 protein. D genes are given only for firm matches. Rows give clone size only sometimes, using once, few, many, or a class for an expanded clone.

j_call: TRBJ2-3
d_call: -
clone_size: -
v_call: TRBV18
cdr3_nt: TGTGCCAGCTCGGAGCTCGCAGGGAGCGGTTTAGTTACGCAGTATTTT
cdr3_aa: CASSELAGSGLVTQYF

j_call: TRBJ1-1
d_call: -
clone_size: -
v_call: TRBV7-8
cdr3_nt: TGTGCCAGCAGCGAACAGGGTCCCCTGAACACTGAAGCTTTCTTT
cdr3_aa: CASSEQGPLNTEAFF

j_call: TRBJ1-2
d_call: TRBD1
clone_size: many
v_call: TRBV6-5
cdr3_nt: TGTGCCAGCAGTTACCAAACGACAGGGGCTCCGGCTAACTATGGCTACACCTTC
cdr3_aa: CASSYQTTGAPANYGYTF

j_call: TRBJ2-7
d_call: -
clone_size: many
v_call: TRBV20-1
cdr3_nt: TGCAGTGCTGCAACCGGGACATATAAATACGAGCAGTACTTC
cdr3_aa: CSAATGTYKYEQYF

j_call: TRBJ1-2
d_call: -
clone_size: -
v_call: TRBV7-2
cdr3_nt: TGTGCCAGCAGCTTAGCCGCAGGGGTCAACTATGGCTACACCTTC
cdr3_aa: CASSLAAGVNYGYTF

j_call: TRBJ2-3
d_call: -
clone_size: many
v_call: TRBV7-8
cdr3_nt: TGTGCCAGCAGCAGGGCGTCTTACACAGATACGCAGTATTTT
cdr3_aa: CASSRASYTDTQYF

j_call: TRBJ2-2
d_call: -
clone_size: many
v_call: TRBV5-1
cdr3_nt: TGCGCCAGCAGCTGGGGTACTAGCAGGACCGGGGAGCTGTTTTTT
cdr3_aa: CASSWGTSRTGELFF

j_call: TRBJ1-2
d_call: -
clone_size: -
v_call: TRBV5-1
cdr3_nt: TGCGCCAGCAGCGGACTATCGAACGGCTACACCTTC
cdr3_aa: CASSGLSNGYTF

j_call: TRBJ1-1
d_call: -
clone_size: many
v_call: TRBV20-1
cdr3_nt: TGCAGTACCCTTCGGCTGAGGGGTGGGGGTGAAGCTTTCTTT
cdr3_aa: CSTLRLRGGGEAFF

j_call: TRBJ1-5
d_call: -
clone_size: many
v_call: TRBV28
cdr3_nt: TGTGCCAGCAGGGAGGGACCAGGAGGTCAGCCCCAGCATTTT
cdr3_aa: CASREGPGGQPQHF

j_call: TRBJ1-3
d_call: -
clone_size: many
v_call: TRBV6-2/TRBV6-3
cdr3_nt: TGTGCCAGCAGTTACGGACGAAACTCTGGAAACACCATATATTTT
cdr3_aa: CASSYGRNSGNTIYF

j_call: TRBJ2-7
d_call: TRBD2
clone_size: many
v_call: TRBV7-9
cdr3_nt: TGTGCCAGCAGTTCAGGACTAGCGGTCTTGAACGAGCAGTACTTC
cdr3_aa: CASSSGLAVLNEQYF

j_call: TRBJ2-1
d_call: -
clone_size: few
v_call: TRBV7-2
cdr3_nt: TGTGCCAGCAGCTTAGTGGGGGGCAACTACAATGAGCAGTTCTTC
cdr3_aa: CASSLVGGNYNEQFF

j_call: TRBJ2-4
d_call: -
clone_size: many
v_call: TRBV27
cdr3_nt: TGTGCCAGCAGTTGGATGGGTTCTGCCAAAAACATTCAGTACTTC
cdr3_aa: CASSWMGSAKNIQYF

j_call: TRBJ1-6
d_call: TRBD1
clone_size: many
v_call: TRBV12-3/TRBV12-4
cdr3_nt: TGTGCCAGCAGTCCCAGGGACAGAATAGTTGGTTCACCCCTCCACTTT
cdr3_aa: CASSPRDRIVGSPLHF

j_call: TRBJ1-1
d_call: -
clone_size: many
v_call: TRBV12-3/TRBV12-4
cdr3_nt: TGTGCCAGCAGTCTCCGCGAGGAGGCTTTCTTT
cdr3_aa: CASSLREEAFF

j_call: TRBJ2-3
d_call: -
clone_size: many
v_call: TRBV19
cdr3_nt: TGTGCCAGTAGTATCGGCAGGGCGTCAGATACGCAGTATTTT
cdr3_aa: CASSIGRASDTQYF

j_call: TRBJ1-2
d_call: -
clone_size: many
v_call: TRBV29-1
cdr3_nt: TGCAGCGTTGAAAGGGACCATAGCTACACCTTC
cdr3_aa: CSVERDHSYTF

j_call: TRBJ2-1
d_call: -
clone_size: many
v_call: TRBV4-3
cdr3_nt: TGCGCCAGCAGCCAAGATGTAGGAACAGTTCTTTCCTACAATGAGCAGTTCTTC
cdr3_aa: CASSQDVGTVLSYNEQFF

j_call: TRBJ1-5
d_call: TRBD1
clone_size: -
v_call: TRBV6-2/TRBV6-3
cdr3_nt: TGTGCCAGCAGCGGGGGGACAGGACCTTATCAGCCCCAGCATTTT
cdr3_aa: CASSGGTGPYQPQHF

j_call: TRBJ1-4
d_call: TRBD1
clone_size: many
v_call: TRBV20-1
cdr3_nt: TGCAGTGCTTGTGACAGGGGGAATGAAAAACTGTTTTTT
cdr3_aa: CSACDRGNEKLFF

j_call: TRBJ2-3
d_call: -
clone_size: many
v_call: TRBV4-1
cdr3_nt: TGCGCCAGCAGCCCTTTTCGTCTCGACGGGGGGCCCAGGGCAGATACGCAGTATTTT
cdr3_aa: CASSPFRLDGGPRADTQYF